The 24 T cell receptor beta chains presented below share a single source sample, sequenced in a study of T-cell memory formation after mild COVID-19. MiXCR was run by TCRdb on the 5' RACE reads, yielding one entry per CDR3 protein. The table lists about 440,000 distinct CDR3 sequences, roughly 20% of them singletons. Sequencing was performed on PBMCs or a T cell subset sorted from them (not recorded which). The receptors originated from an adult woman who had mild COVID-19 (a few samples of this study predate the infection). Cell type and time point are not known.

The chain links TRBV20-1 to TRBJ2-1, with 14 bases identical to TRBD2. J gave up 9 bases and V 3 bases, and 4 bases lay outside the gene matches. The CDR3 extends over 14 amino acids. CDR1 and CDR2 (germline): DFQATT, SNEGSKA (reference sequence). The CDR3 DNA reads TGCAGTGCTAGCAGGGGACTAGCGGGAGTTGAGCAGTTCTTC. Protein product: CSASRGLAGVEQFF.

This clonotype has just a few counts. The CDR3 loop reads CASSLVLGEATEAFF. The DNA of the CDR3 is TGTGCCAGCAGCTTAGTTCTAGGGGAGGCCACTGAAGCTTTCTTT. The chain has TRBV7-8 and TRBJ1-1, with a tentative D call TRBD1 (5 bases). V lost 1 base and J lost 4, with 13 bases in between. The CDR3 runs 15 residues. Germline V gene data show CDR1 as SGHVS and CDR2 as FQNEAQ.

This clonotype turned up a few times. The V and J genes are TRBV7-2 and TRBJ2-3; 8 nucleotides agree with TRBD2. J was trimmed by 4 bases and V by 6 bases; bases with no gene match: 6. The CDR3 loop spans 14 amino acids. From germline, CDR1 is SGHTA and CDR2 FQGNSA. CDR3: CASSIGGRSDTQYF. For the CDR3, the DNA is TGTGCCAGCAGTATAGGCGGGAGGTCAGATACGCAGTATTTT. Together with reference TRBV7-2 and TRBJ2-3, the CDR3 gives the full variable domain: GAGVSQSPSNKVTEKGKDVELRCDPISGHTALYWYRQSLGQGLEFLIYFQGNSAPDKSGLPSDRFSAERTGGSVSTLTIQRTQQEDSAVYLCASSIGGRSDTQYFGPGTRLTVL.

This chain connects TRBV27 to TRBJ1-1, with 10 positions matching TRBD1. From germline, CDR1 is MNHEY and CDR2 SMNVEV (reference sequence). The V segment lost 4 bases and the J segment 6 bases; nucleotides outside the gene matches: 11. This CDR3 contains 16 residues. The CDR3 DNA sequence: TGTGCCAGCAGTTCCGTGGGGGGGACAGGGGACTCTGAAGCTTTCTTT. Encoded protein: CASSSVGGTGDSEAFF.

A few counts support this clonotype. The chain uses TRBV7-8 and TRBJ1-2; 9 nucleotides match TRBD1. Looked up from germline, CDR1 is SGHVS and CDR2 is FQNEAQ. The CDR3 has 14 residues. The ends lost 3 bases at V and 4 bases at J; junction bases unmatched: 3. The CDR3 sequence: CASSFGTGTYGYTF. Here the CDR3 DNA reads TGTGCCAGCAGCTTTGGGACAGGGACCTATGGCTACACCTTC.

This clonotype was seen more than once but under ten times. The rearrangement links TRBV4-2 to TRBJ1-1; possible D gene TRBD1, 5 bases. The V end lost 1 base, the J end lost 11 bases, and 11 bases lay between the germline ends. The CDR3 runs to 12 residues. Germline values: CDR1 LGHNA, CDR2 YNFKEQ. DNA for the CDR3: TGTGCCAGCAGCCAAGTGGGGCAGGTGGCTTTCTTT. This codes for CASSQVGQVAFF.

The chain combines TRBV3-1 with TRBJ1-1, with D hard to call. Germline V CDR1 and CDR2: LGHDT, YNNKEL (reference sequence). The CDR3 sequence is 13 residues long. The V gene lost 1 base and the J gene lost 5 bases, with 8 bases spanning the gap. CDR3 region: CASSQGGWTEAFF. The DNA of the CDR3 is TGTGCCAGCAGCCAAGGTGGGTGGACTGAAGCTTTCTTT. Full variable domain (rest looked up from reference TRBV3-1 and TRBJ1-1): DTAVSQTPKYLVTQMGNDKSIKCEQNLGHDTMYWYKQDSKKFLKIMFSYNNKELIINETVPNRFSPKSPDKAHLNLHINSLELGDSAVYFCASSQGGWTEAFFGQGTRLTVV.

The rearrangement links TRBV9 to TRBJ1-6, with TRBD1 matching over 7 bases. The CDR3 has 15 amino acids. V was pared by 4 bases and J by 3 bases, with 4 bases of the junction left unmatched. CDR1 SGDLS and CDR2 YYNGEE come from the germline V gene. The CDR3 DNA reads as TGTGCCAGCAGCACCGGGACAGACTATAATTCACCCCTCCACTTT. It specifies CASSTGTDYNSPLHF.

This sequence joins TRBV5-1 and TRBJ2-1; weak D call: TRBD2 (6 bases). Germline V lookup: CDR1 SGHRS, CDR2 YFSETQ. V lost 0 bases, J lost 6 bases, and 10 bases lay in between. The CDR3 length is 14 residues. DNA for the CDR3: TGCGCCAGCAGCTTGGATCGACTAGTCAATGAGCAGTTCTTC. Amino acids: CASSLDRLVNEQFF.

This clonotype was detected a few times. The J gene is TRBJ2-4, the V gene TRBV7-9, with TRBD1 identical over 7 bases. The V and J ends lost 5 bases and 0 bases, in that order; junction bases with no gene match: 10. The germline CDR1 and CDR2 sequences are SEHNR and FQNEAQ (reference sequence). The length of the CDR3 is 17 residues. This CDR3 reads CASSQAGTDKAKNIQYF. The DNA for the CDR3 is TGTGCCAGCAGCCAAGCAGGGACAGACAAAGCCAAAAACATTCAGTACTTC.

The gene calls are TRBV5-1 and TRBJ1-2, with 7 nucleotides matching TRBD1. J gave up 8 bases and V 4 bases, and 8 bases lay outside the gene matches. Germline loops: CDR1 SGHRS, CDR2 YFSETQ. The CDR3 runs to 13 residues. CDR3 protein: CASSADRARGYTF. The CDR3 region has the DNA TGCGCCAGCAGCGCCGACAGGGCTCGGGGCTACACCTTC.

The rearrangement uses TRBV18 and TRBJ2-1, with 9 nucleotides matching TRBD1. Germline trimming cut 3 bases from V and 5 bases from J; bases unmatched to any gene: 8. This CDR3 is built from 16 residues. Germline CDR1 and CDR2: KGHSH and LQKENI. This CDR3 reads CASSPPGQGTDNEQFF. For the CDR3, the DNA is TGTGCCAGCTCACCTCCGGGACAGGGCACGGACAATGAGCAGTTCTTC.

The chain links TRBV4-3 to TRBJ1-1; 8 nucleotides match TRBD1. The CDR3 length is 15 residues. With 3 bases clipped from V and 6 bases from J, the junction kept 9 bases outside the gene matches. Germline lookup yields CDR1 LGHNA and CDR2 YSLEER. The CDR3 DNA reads TGCGCCAGCAGCCAGCAGGACAGGGTAAGATCTGAAGCTTTCTTT. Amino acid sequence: CASSQQDRVRSEAFF.

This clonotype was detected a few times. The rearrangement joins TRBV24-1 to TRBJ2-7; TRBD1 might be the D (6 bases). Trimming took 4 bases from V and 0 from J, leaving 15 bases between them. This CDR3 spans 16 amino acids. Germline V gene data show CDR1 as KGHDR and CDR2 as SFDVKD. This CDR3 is CATSDPQGRSSYEQYF. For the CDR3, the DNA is TGTGCCACCAGTGACCCACAGGGACGGAGCTCCTACGAGCAGTACTTC.

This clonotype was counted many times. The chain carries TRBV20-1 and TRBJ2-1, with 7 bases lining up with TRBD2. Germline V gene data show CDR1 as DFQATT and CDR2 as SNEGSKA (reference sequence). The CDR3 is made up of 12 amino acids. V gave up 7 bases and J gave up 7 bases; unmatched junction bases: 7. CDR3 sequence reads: CSVFDGGNEQFF. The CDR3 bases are TGCAGTGTTTTTGACGGGGGGAATGAGCAGTTCTTC.

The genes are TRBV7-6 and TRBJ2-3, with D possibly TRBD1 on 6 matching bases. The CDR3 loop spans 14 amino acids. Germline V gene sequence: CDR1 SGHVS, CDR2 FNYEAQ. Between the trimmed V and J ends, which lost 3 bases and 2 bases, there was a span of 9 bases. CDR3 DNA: TGTGCCAGCAGCTTTAGGGACAACACAGATACGCAGTATTTT. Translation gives CASSFRDNTDTQYF.

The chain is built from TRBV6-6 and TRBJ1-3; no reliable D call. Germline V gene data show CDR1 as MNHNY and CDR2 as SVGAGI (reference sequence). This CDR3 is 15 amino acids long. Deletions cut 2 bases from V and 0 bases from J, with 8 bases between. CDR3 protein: CASSYDVVSGNTIYF. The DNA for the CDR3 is TGTGCCAGCAGTTACGACGTAGTCTCTGGAAACACCATATATTTT.

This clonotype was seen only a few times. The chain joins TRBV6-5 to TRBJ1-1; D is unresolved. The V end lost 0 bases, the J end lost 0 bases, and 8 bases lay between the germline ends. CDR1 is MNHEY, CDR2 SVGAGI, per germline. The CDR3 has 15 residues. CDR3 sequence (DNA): TGTGCCAGCAGTTACTCAGGCAGCATGAACACTGAAGCTTTCTTT. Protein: CASSYSGSMNTEAFF.

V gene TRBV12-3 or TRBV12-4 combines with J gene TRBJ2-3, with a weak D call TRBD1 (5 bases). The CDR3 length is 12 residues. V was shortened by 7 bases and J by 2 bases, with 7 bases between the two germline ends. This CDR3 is CASTTVTDTQYF. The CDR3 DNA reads TGTGCCAGCACGACAGTCACAGATACGCAGTATTTT.

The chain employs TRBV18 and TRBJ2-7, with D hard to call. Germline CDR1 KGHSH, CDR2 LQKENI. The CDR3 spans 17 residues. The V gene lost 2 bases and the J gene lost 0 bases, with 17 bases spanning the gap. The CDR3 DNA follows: TGTGCCAGCTCACCAAGGGAAGCAGGCCCCCTCTCCTACGAGCAGTACTTC. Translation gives CASSPREAGPLSYEQYF.

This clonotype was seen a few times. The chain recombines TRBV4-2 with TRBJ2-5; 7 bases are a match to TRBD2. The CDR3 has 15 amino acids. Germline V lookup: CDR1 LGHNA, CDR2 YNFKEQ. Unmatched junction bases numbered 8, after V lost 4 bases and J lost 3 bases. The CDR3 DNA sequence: TGTGCCAGCAGCCTCGCTCTAGCGGAGAAAGAGACCCAGTACTTC. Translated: CASSLALAEKETQYF.

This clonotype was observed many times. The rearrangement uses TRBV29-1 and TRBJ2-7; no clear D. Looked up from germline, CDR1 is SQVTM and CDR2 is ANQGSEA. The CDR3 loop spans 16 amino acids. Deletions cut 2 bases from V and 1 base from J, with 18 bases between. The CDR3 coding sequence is TGCAGCGTTGAAAAGCTGGGGTCGGCGGTGTCCTACGAGCAGTACTTC. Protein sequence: CSVEKLGSAVSYEQYF.

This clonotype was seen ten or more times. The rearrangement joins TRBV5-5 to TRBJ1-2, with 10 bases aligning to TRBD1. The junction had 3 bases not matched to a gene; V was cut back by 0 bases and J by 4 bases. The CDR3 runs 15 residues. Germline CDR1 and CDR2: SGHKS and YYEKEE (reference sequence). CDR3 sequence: CASSLAGQGSYGYTF. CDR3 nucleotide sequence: TGTGCCAGCAGCTTGGCGGGACAGGGGAGCTATGGCTACACCTTC.

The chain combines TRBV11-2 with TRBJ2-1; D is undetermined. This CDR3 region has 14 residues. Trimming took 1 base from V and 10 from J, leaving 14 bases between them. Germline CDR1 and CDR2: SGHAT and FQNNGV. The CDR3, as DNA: TGTGCCAGCAGCTTAGGCCTTGGAGTGGAGGAGCAGTTCTTC. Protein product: CASSLGLGVEEQFF.